Listed here are 29 T cell receptor beta chains from one sample, sequenced in a study of CD8 T cells in Susac syndrome. Reverse transcription of roughly 0.45 to 1 ug RNA used random hexamers. TCRdb re-called the immunoSEQ multiplex PCR reads through MiXCR, storing one row per CDR3 protein. The data show around 130,000 distinct CDR3 sequences, approximately 94% seen once. The sequenced sample was CD4+ T cells from PBMCs. The receptor source for this set is a human donor in good health.

The V and J genes are TRBV5-4 and TRBJ2-5, with a tentative D call TRBD2 (6 bases). CDR3 size: 14 residues. Germline loops: CDR1 SGHNT, CDR2 YYREEE (reference sequence). V lost 4 bases to trimming and J lost 3 bases, with 13 bases between them. The CDR3 nucleotides are TGTGCCAGCAGCCGTAGCGGAATAGAAGAGACCCAGTACTTC. Translating gives CASSRSGIEETQYF.

This chain connects TRBV7-2 to TRBJ1-4; no clear D. CDR3 length: 13 residues. Trimming left V 5 bases short and J 5 bases short, with 9 bases between. Germline loops: CDR1 SGHTA, CDR2 FQGNSA. CDR3 amino acids: CASSTQQNEKLFF. The CDR3, as DNA: TGTGCCAGCAGCACCCAGCAGAATGAAAAACTGTTTTTT.

The rearrangement uses TRBV7-8 and TRBJ2-3; 8 positions match TRBD2. CDR3 length: 15 residues. The junction had 4 bases not matched to a gene; V was cut back by 5 bases and J by 0 bases. Germline V gene sequence: CDR1 SGHVS, CDR2 FQNEAQ. This CDR3 reads CASSPGGRSTDTQYF. The DNA for the CDR3 is TGTGCCAGCAGCCCAGGCGGGAGGAGCACAGATACGCAGTATTTT.

The chain is built from TRBV28 and TRBJ2-7, with 7 bases that match TRBD1. Germline V gives CDR1 MDHEN, CDR2 SYDVKM. The CDR3 extends over 13 amino acids. The ends lost 5 bases at V and 7 bases at J; junction bases unmatched: 8. The CDR3 region is CASSPPGQREQYF. CDR3 sequence (DNA): TGTGCCAGCAGTCCTCCGGGACAGAGAGAGCAGTACTTC.

This rearrangement joins TRBV12-3 or TRBV12-4 to TRBJ1-5; TRBD1 agrees at 7 bases. The trim removed 6 bases at V and 8 bases at J, leaving 10 bases unmatched. The CDR3 sequence is 14 residues long. CDR3 protein: CASSMTQGGKPQHF. The CDR3 DNA follows: TGTGCCAGCAGCATGACCCAGGGGGGAAAGCCCCAGCATTTT.

The genes are TRBV18 and TRBJ1-6; 10 nucleotides match TRBD1. CDR3 length equals 16 residues. The J segment lost 6 bases and the V segment lost 3 bases, leaving 5 bases of the junction unmatched. The germline gives CDR1 KGHSH, CDR2 LQKENI. CDR3 in DNA: TGTGCCAGCTCACCGCAAGACAGGGGGCTTAATTCACCCCTCCACTTT. Protein product: CASSPQDRGLNSPLHF.

A few counts support this clonotype. The chain couples TRBV30 to TRBJ2-3; D ambiguous. The germline V and J ends were trimmed by 1 base and 4 bases, with 3 bases remaining between them. CDR3 length: 11 amino acids. Germline loops: CDR1 GTSNPN, CDR2 SVGIG (reference sequence). CDR3 sequence (DNA): TGTGCCTGGAGTGCGGCAGATACGCAGTATTTT. Its translation is CAWSAADTQYF.

This clonotype came up once. This chain uses TRBV7-8 with TRBJ2-2; TRBD1 matches 7 bases. Trimming took 4 bases from V and 7 from J; bases not matched to a gene: 9. CDR1 and CDR2 from the germline V gene are SGHVS and FQNEAQ. CDR3 length: 15 residues. The CDR3 DNA reads as TGTGCCAGCAGCTCAGACCGGACAGGAGGCGGGGAGCTGTTTTTT. It specifies CASSSDRTGGGELFF. The whole variable domain, remainder taken from reference TRBV7-8 and TRBJ2-2, is GAGVSQSPRYKVAKRGQDVALRCDPISGHVSLFWYQQALGQGPEFLTYFQNEAQLDKSGLPSDRFFAERPEGSVSTLKIQRTQQEDSAVYLCASSSDRTGGGELFFGEGSRLTVL.

The V call is TRBV29-1, the J call TRBJ1-3; D not certain. Trimming pared 4 bases from V and 0 bases from J, leaving 10 bases between. Germline values: CDR1 SQVTM, CDR2 ANQGSEA. The CDR3 sequence is 14 residues long. Written as DNA, the CDR3 is TGCAGCGTTGTTGGTCCTAGCTCTGGAAACACCATATATTTT. Translating gives CSVVGPSSGNTIYF. The entire variable domain, with the rest obtained from reference TRBV29-1 and TRBJ1-3, is as follows: SAVISQKPSRDICQRGTSLTIQCQVDSQVTMMFWYRQQPGQSLTLIATANQGSEATYESGFVIDKFPISRPNLTFSTLTVSNMSPEDSSIYLCSVVGPSSGNTIYFGEGSWLTVV.

The rearrangement links TRBV6-1 to TRBJ2-7, with 13 bases aligning to TRBD2. V was pared by 7 bases and J by 4 bases, with 10 bases of the junction left unmatched. CDR3 length: 16 amino acids. Germline CDR1 reads MNHNS; CDR2 reads SASEGT. DNA of the CDR3: TGTGCCAGCACCAAGGGAGGGACTAGCGGGAAGTACGAGCAGTACTTC. Encoded protein: CASTKGGTSGKYEQYF.

This clonotype was seen only once. The rearrangement uses TRBV5-1 and TRBJ1-4; D not certain. Germline CDR1 SGHRS, CDR2 YFSETQ. Deletions cut 6 bases from V and 0 bases from J, with 6 bases between. The CDR3 consists of 13 residues. The DNA of the CDR3 is TGCGCCAGCACTGATGCAACTAATGAAAAACTGTTTTTT. Amino acid sequence: CASTDATNEKLFF.

The rearrangement uses TRBV20-1 and TRBJ1-5; 8 bases match TRBD1. Looked up from germline, CDR1 is DFQATT and CDR2 is SNEGSKA (reference sequence). The CDR3 is 13 amino acids. J gave up 6 bases and V 4 bases, and 5 bases lay outside the gene matches. CDR3 DNA: TGCAGTGCTAACCAGGGGGCAGGTCAGCCCCAGCATTTT. Protein product: CSANQGAGQPQHF.

This clonotype was found once. The V call is TRBV7-3, the J call TRBJ2-4, with D tentatively TRBD1 (6 bases). Germline V gives CDR1 SGHTA, CDR2 FQGTGA. Deletions cut 4 bases from V and 7 bases from J, with 14 bases between. The CDR3 totals 14 residues. CDR3 nucleotides: TGTGCCAGCAGCTCGGACATGCAGGGGAACATTCAGTACTTC. Protein product: CASSSDMQGNIQYF. Full variable domain (outside the CDR3, taken from reference TRBV7-3 and TRBJ2-4): GAGVSQTPSNKVTEKGKYVELRCDPISGHTALYWYRQSLGQGPEFLIYFQGTGAADDSGLPNDRFFAVRPEGSVSTLKIQRTERGDSAVYLCASSSDMQGNIQYFGAGTRLSVL.

The chain recombines TRBV2 with TRBJ2-7, with unresolved D. CDR1 is SNHLY, CDR2 FYNNEI, per germline. This CDR3 contains 12 residues. Trimming took 7 bases from V and 0 from J, leaving 7 bases between them. CDR3 coding DNA: TGTGCCAGCACCCCGGACTCCTACGAGCAGTACTTC. Residues: CASTPDSYEQYF.

CDR3 nucleotides: TGCGCCAGCAGCTTGGTTCAGTCTACCTATGGCTACACCTTC. Its translation: CASSLVQSTYGYTF. This rearrangement joins TRBV5-1 to TRBJ1-2; D not resolved. This CDR3 is 14 amino acids long. V shed 0 bases and J shed 4 bases, with 10 bases lying between them. The germline gives CDR1 SGHRS, CDR2 YFSETQ.

For the CDR3, the DNA is TGCAGCGTTGAAGGGATCATTCTGGGTTACAATGAGCAGTTCTTC. Protein product: CSVEGIILGYNEQFF. J is TRBJ2-1 and V is TRBV29-1; unclear D gene. V was pared by 1 base and J by 4 bases, with 14 bases between. Germline loops: CDR1 SQVTM, CDR2 ANQGSEA. The CDR3 has 15 amino acids.

V is TRBV19 and J is TRBJ2-7; D possibly uses TRBD1 or TRBD2 (7 bases each). Trimming stripped 6 bases from V and 0 bases from J, with 15 bases between. This CDR3 spans 15 amino acids. Germline loops: CDR1 LNHDA, CDR2 SQIVND (reference sequence). CDR3 sequence reads: CASRNPRGGSYEQYF. CDR3 nucleotide sequence: TGTGCCAGTAGAAACCCCAGGGGGGGCTCCTACGAGCAGTACTTC.

The chain links TRBV4-2 to TRBJ2-3; the D gene could be TRBD1 or TRBD2 (6 bases each). In germline, CDR1 is LGHNA, CDR2 YNFKEQ. Trimming took 2 bases from V and 1 from J, leaving 10 bases between them. CDR3 length: 15 residues. The CDR3 sequence: CASSQQRGGTDTQYF. The CDR3 nucleotides are TGTGCCAGCAGCCAACAGAGGGGGGGCACAGATACGCAGTATTTT.

This clonotype appeared a single time. This chain connects TRBV20-1 to TRBJ2-3; the D gene is possibly TRBD2 (5 bases). The CDR3 sequence is 11 residues long. The V end lost 6 bases, the J end lost 3 bases, and 7 bases lay between the germline ends. Germline V gene sequence: CDR1 DFQATT, CDR2 SNEGSKA (reference sequence). DNA for the CDR3: TGCAGTGCCTTAGCGACAGATACGCAGTATTTT. As protein: CSALATDTQYF.

The chain carries TRBV25-1 and TRBJ2-1; D gene ambiguous. The V gene lost 7 bases and the J gene lost 1 base, with 5 bases spanning the gap. The CDR3 runs to 12 residues. Germline V gene data show CDR1 as MGHDK and CDR2 as SYGVNS. The DNA of the CDR3 is TGTGCCAGCACAGGTTCCTACAATGAGCAGTTCTTC. Its protein is CASTGSYNEQFF. The full variable domain, completed using reference TRBV25-1 and TRBJ2-1, is EADIYQTPRYLVIGTGKKITLECSQTMGHDKMYWYQQDPGMELHLIHYSYGVNSTEKGDLSSESTVSRIRTEHFPLTLESARPSHTSQYLCASTGSYNEQFFGPGTRLTVL.

The J gene is TRBJ1-6, the V gene TRBV28; D gene uncertain. V lost 3 bases and J 6 bases, leaving 3 bases between the germline ends. This CDR3 spans 12 amino acids. The germline CDR1 and CDR2 sequences are MDHEN and SYDVKM. The CDR3 coding sequence is TGTGCCAGCAGTTTCAGTAATTCACCCCTCCACTTT. Translating it yields CASSFSNSPLHF.

The chain recombines TRBV5-1 with TRBJ2-2; TRBD1 matches at 12 bases. The CDR3 length is 15 residues. The trim removed 4 bases at V and 5 bases at J, leaving 3 bases unmatched. Germline V gene sequence: CDR1 SGHRS, CDR2 YFSETQ. The CDR3 bases are TGCGCCAGCAGCACGGGACAGGGGGCGACCGGGGAGCTGTTTTTT. Translated, it gives CASSTGQGATGELFF.

This sequence joins TRBV7-9 and TRBJ2-3; 7 bases line up with TRBD2. Germline V gene data show CDR1 as SEHNR and CDR2 as FQNEAQ (reference sequence). The J segment lost 1 base and the V segment lost 3 bases, leaving 4 bases of the junction unmatched. The CDR3 runs to 15 residues. The CDR3 loop is CASSLGGARTDTQYF. The DNA of the CDR3 is TGTGCCAGCAGCTTGGGAGGGGCCCGCACAGATACGCAGTATTTT.

The rearrangement links TRBV6-6 to TRBJ2-4, with a weak D call TRBD1 (5 bases). The CDR3 has 15 residues. The germline CDR1 and CDR2 sequences are MNHNY and SVGAGI (reference sequence). Between the trimmed V and J ends, which lost 6 bases and 5 bases, there was a span of 17 bases. This chain's CDR3 is CASSYADTYENIQYF. The CDR3 DNA reads as TGTGCCAGCAGCTATGCGGACACGTACGAAAACATTCAGTACTTC.

The chain uses TRBV19 and TRBJ1-1; D remains unclear. Trimming pared 5 bases from V and 3 bases from J, leaving 7 bases between. Per germline, CDR1 LNHDA and CDR2 SQIVND (reference sequence). The CDR3 is 12 amino acids. The CDR3 here is CASSPRDTEAFF. CDR3 in DNA: TGTGCCAGTAGTCCCCGGGACACTGAAGCTTTCTTT.

This clonotype was found a few times. The rearrangement uses TRBV19 and TRBJ2-5, with D possibly being TRBD2 (6 bases). Germline CDR1 is LNHDA and CDR2 is SQIVND (reference sequence). The CDR3 covers 14 residues. V was pared by 3 bases and J by 2 bases, with 10 bases between. The CDR3 region is CASSISGVQETQYF. The CDR3 DNA reads as TGTGCCAGTAGTATCTCGGGAGTACAAGAGACCCAGTACTTC. Combining the CDR3 with reference TRBV19 and TRBJ2-5 gives the whole variable domain DGGITQSPKYLFRKEGQNVTLSCEQNLNHDAMYWYRQDPGQGLRLIYYSQIVNDFQKGDIAEGYSVSREKKESFPLTVTSAQKNPTAFYLCASSISGVQETQYFGPGTRLLVL.

This clonotype came up once. V usage is TRBV20-1 and J usage is TRBJ2-1; the match to TRBD2 covers 8 bases. V was pared by 0 bases and J by 8 bases, with 9 bases of the junction left unmatched. This CDR3 is 15 amino acids long. The germline gives CDR1 DFQATT, CDR2 SNEGSKA (reference sequence). The CDR3 DNA follows: TGCAGTGCTAGAGAAGACGGGACTAGTTACTATGAGCAGTTCTTC. Its translation is CSAREDGTSYYEQFF.

The chain employs TRBV14 and TRBJ2-5; 11 bases are a match to TRBD2. The CDR3 length is 15 residues. Unmatched junction bases numbered 4, after V lost 3 bases and J lost 4 bases. CDR1 and CDR2 (germline): SGHDN, FVKESK. Here the CDR3 reads CASSQVAGGGETQYF. For the CDR3, the DNA is TGTGCCAGCAGCCAGGTAGCGGGAGGGGGAGAGACCCAGTACTTC.

This rearrangement joins TRBV20-1 to TRBJ2-5, with 7 bases identical to TRBD2. Germline loops: CDR1 DFQATT, CDR2 SNEGSKA (reference sequence). V gave up 0 bases and J gave up 2 bases; unmatched junction bases: 9. This CDR3 is 16 amino acids long. Written as DNA, the CDR3 is TGCAGTGCTAGAGATTTGGTAGCGGGCCCACAAGAGACCCAGTACTTC. Translation gives CSARDLVAGPQETQYF.